Detailed here is one T cell receptor (beta chain). With 3 bases clipped from V and 2 bases from J, the junction kept 7 bases outside the gene matches. Germline-derived CDR1 and CDR2 are SGDLS and YYNGEE. This CDR3 is built from 15 residues. Survey-level TCR beta sequencing used the immunoSEQ assay. Only in-frame clones appear in the TCRdb table, and some are missing; sequencing was by immunoSEQ multiplex PCR. The table has around 50,000 clones, 93% seen once. Sequenced input: PBMCs. This receptor was taken from a man aged 35 to 55 with rheumatoid arthritis. The chain combines TRBV9 with TRBJ2-7, with 8 bases aligning to TRBD1. The chain's CDR3 is CASSGSGTGAYEQYF. In DNA form, the CDR3 reads TGTGCCAGCAGCGGATCCGGGACAGGAGCCTACGAGCAGTACTTC.